The rows below give T cell receptor beta chains drawn from one sample of a study of blood T cell repertoires in COVID-19. Clones were sequenced by immunoSEQ multiplex PCR, and TCRdb holds only the in-frame ones, with some missing. The sample includes approximately 210,000 clones, around 90% seen only once; the top ten take around 1.2%. The material sequenced was peripheral blood. The receptor source for this set is a man aged 25 to 40 with acute or convalescent COVID-19. The CDR3 runs from the conserved cysteine through the conserved F or W. The order of the fields is clone size, V gene, J gene, D gene, CDR3 protein, CDR3 DNA. The D gene is left open where the match is weak. Only part of the rows carry a size: once, few, many, or a class if the clone is expanded.

.	TRBV6-6	TRBJ1-5	TRBD1	CASSKGTESNQPQHF	TGTGCCAGCAGCAAAGGGACAGAGAGCAATCAGCCCCAGCATTTT
.	TRBV28	TRBJ2-7	TRBD2	CASSFRRLAQYEQYF	TGTGCCAGCAGTTTCCGAAGACTAGCGCAGTACGAGCAGTACTTC
.	TRBV18	TRBJ1-5	TRBD1	CASSRTGRSNQPQHF	TGTGCCAGCTCACGGACAGGGAGGAGCAATCAGCCCCAGCATTTT
once	TRBV19	TRBJ1-6	.	CASSIRAGPNSPLHF	TGTGCCAGTAGTATCCGTGCAGGGCCTAATTCACCCCTCCACTTT
.	TRBV27	TRBJ1-5	.	CASSSQGLNQPQHF	TGTGCCAGCAGTTCCCAGGGCCTCAATCAGCCCCAGCATTTT
.	TRBV11-2	TRBJ1-2	TRBD1	CASSLSGQGYGYTF	TGTGCCAGCAGCTTGTCAGGACAGGGCTATGGCTACACCTTC
.	TRBV5-8	TRBJ1-5	.	CASSLVGISNQPQHF	TGTGCCAGCAGCTTGGTCGGGATTAGCAATCAGCCCCAGCATTTT
.	TRBV6-5	TRBJ1-6	.	CASSYSPGGWDSPLHF	TGTGCCAGCAGTTACTCGCCAGGTGGCTGGGATTCACCCCTCCACTTT
.	TRBV9	TRBJ2-7	.	CASSANRESYEQYF	TGTGCCAGCAGCGCCAACAGGGAGTCCTACGAGCAGTACTTC
.	TRBV19	TRBJ1-1	TRBD1	CASSRDRRQEAFF	TGTGCCAGTAGTAGGGACAGGAGACAAGAAGCTTTCTTT
.	TRBV14	TRBJ1-4	.	CASSQSIQGSSSEKLFF	TGTGCCAGCAGCCAGTCGATCCAGGGCTCGTCTTCTGAAAAACTGTTTTTT
.	TRBV29-1	TRBJ1-3	.	CSARTVVSGNTIYF	TGCAGCGCCAGGACAGTAGTCTCTGGAAACACCATATATTTT
.	TRBV30	TRBJ1-6	.	CAWSVPGNGGSPLHF	TGTGCCTGGAGTGTACCAGGGAATGGTGGTTCACCCCTCCACTTT
.	TRBV30	TRBJ2-2	.	CAWSREGNTGELFF	TGTGCCTGGAGTAGAGAGGGAAACACCGGGGAGCTGTTTTTT
.	TRBV19	TRBJ1-1	.	CASSRQENTEAFF	TGTGCCAGTAGTAGACAAGAAAACACTGAAGCTTTCTTT
.	TRBV6-5	TRBJ2-7	.	CASSFIGTRGEEQYF	TGTGCCAGCAGTTTTATCGGGACACGAGGGGAAGAGCAGTACTTC
.	TRBV5-4	TRBJ1-3	TRBD1	CASSPTGGAGNTIYF	TGTGCCAGCAGCCCAACAGGGGGGGCTGGAAACACCATATATTTT
.	TRBV28	TRBJ2-6	.	CASSSPGIGANVLTF	TGTGCCAGCAGTTCCCCGGGGATTGGGGCCAACGTCCTGACTTTC
.	TRBV11-2	TRBJ1-1	TRBD1	CASSLETGGYTEAFF	TGTGCCAGCAGCTTAGAGACAGGGGGATACACTGAAGCTTTCTTT
once	TRBV7-2	TRBJ1-1	.	CASSPIMDSYTEAFF	TGTGCCAGCAGCCCGATCATGGACAGTTACACTGAAGCTTTCTTT
.	TRBV28	TRBJ2-3	TRBD2	CASTSGGDTQYF	TGTGCCAGCACTAGCGGGGGTGATACGCAGTATTTT
.	TRBV3-1/TRBV3-2	TRBJ2-5	.	CASSQSRGGQETQYF	TGTGCCAGCAGCCAAAGCAGGGGTGGACAAGAGACCCAGTACTTC
.	TRBV6-2/TRBV6-3	TRBJ1-2	.	CASRYPGDRGYTF	TGTGCCAGCAGATACCCAGGGGATCGGGGCTACACCTTC
few	TRBV7-9	TRBJ1-2	.	CASSLARESYGYTF	TGTGCCAGCAGCTTAGCGCGGGAGAGCTATGGCTACACCTTC
.	TRBV27	TRBJ2-2	TRBD2	CASRGKREGQVMHTGELFF	TGTGCCAGCAGGGGTAAGCGGGAGGGCCAAGTAATGCACACCGGGGAGCTGTTTTTT
.	TRBV6-5	TRBJ1-6	.	CASSSLNGLNSPLHF	TGTGCCAGCAGTTCTCTTAACGGACTTAATTCACCCCTCCACTTT
.	TRBV19	TRBJ1-1	.	CASSESGAPGNTEAFF	TGTGCCAGTAGTGAGAGCGGGGCTCCGGGGAACACTGAAGCTTTCTTT
.	TRBV7-2	TRBJ2-1	TRBD2	CASSLTGLAGDEQFF	TGTGCCAGCAGCTTAACGGGACTAGCGGGAGATGAGCAGTTCTTC
.	TRBV27	TRBJ2-1	.	CASSFTERPSANEQFF	TGTGCCAGCAGTTTCACCGAACGACCAAGCGCGAATGAGCAGTTCTTC
.	TRBV7-9	TRBJ2-7	.	CASSLIKGVLSYEQYF	TGTGCCAGCAGCTTAATCAAGGGGGTACTATCCTACGAGCAGTACTTC
.	TRBV6-6	TRBJ2-2	TRBD2	CASSPPTSGNTGELFF	TGTGCCAGCAGTCCCCCGACTAGCGGGAACACCGGGGAGCTGTTTTTT
.	TRBV19	TRBJ1-5	TRBD1	CASKAGAGQGFSVDQPQHF	TGTGCCAGTAAAGCAGGGGCGGGACAGGGGTTTAGTGTGGATCAGCCCCAGCATTTT
.	TRBV19	TRBJ1-2	.	CASDNSQGLRGYTF	TGTGCCAGCGACAATTCCCAGGGTTTACGTGGCTACACCTTC
.	TRBV11-2	TRBJ2-1	.	CASIMGGAGSHEQFF	TGTGCCAGCATCATGGGGGGGGCAGGGTCGCATGAGCAGTTCTTC
.	TRBV30	TRBJ1-1	TRBD1	CAWTGTGWGREAFF	TGTGCCTGGACCGGGACAGGGTGGGGTAGGGAAGCTTTCTTT
few	TRBV3-1/TRBV3-2	TRBJ2-5	.	CASSGGTQETQYF	TGTGCCAGCAGCGGGGGGACGCAAGAGACCCAGTACTTC
.	TRBV2	TRBJ2-7	.	CASRLMESSYEQYF	TGTGCCAGCAGGCTAATGGAGTCTTCCTACGAGCAGTACTTC
.	TRBV10-3	TRBJ2-7	.	CAISEETYEQYF	TGTGCCATCAGTGAGGAGACTTACGAGCAGTACTTC
.	TRBV25-1	TRBJ2-3	TRBD2	CASSVALAGGADTQYF	TGTGCCAGCAGTGTCGCTCTAGCGGGAGGCGCAGATACGCAGTATTTT
few	TRBV7-8	TRBJ2-7	TRBD2	CASSSGTSGRVYEQYF	TGTGCCAGCAGCTCCGGGACTAGCGGGAGAGTCTACGAGCAGTACTTC
.	TRBV19	TRBJ1-4	.	CASKRSEAGKLFF	TGTGCCAGTAAAAGATCGGAGGCGGGAAAACTGTTTTTT
.	TRBV6-2/TRBV6-3	TRBJ2-7	TRBD2	CASSLGLAGGGYEQYF	TGTGCCAGCAGTCTCGGACTAGCGGGAGGGGGCTACGAGCAGTACTTC
.	TRBV2	TRBJ1-6	.	CAGTLSFGNSPLHF	TGTGCCGGCACCCTGAGCTTCGGGAATTCACCCCTCCACTTT
once	TRBV27	TRBJ2-7	.	CASSRRDSHTYEQYF	TGTGCCAGCTCGCGAAGGGACTCCCACACCTACGAGCAGTACTTC
.	TRBV28	TRBJ2-1	.	CASSSASGTFSNEQFF	TGTGCCAGCAGTTCGGCCTCCGGGACTTTTAGCAATGAGCAGTTCTTC
.	TRBV4-1	TRBJ1-5	.	CASSQDINQPQHF	TGCGCCAGCAGCCAAGATATCAATCAGCCCCAGCATTTT
.	TRBV5-6	TRBJ2-7	TRBD2	CASSPRTSGFSYEQYF	TGTGCCAGCAGCCCTCGGACTAGCGGGTTCTCCTACGAGCAGTACTTC
.	TRBV19	TRBJ1-1	TRBD1	CASSPPRGSTEAFF	TGTGCCAGTAGTCCCCCCAGGGGGAGCACTGAAGCTTTCTTT
.	TRBV19	TRBJ2-5	TRBD1	CASSPRTGIVETQYF	TGTGCCAGTAGTCCCAGGACAGGGATTGTGGAGACCCAGTACTTC
.	TRBV19	TRBJ2-4	.	CASKGARGNIQYF	TGTGCCAGTAAAGGGGCCAGGGGTAACATTCAGTACTTC
.	TRBV11-2	TRBJ1-2	.	CASSPTGDYGYTF	TGTGCCAGCAGCCCTACAGGCGACTATGGCTACACCTTC
.	TRBV9	TRBJ2-7	TRBD2	CASGRAGSDEQYF	TGTGCCAGCGGGAGGGCAGGGTCCGACGAGCAGTACTTC
.	TRBV30	TRBJ2-2	TRBD2	CAWSGLPSGGAGELFF	TGTGCCTGGAGTGGCCTCCCTAGCGGGGGGGCCGGGGAGCTGTTTTTT
once	TRBV5-5	TRBJ1-1	.	CASSRSATEAFF	TGTGCCAGCAGCCGTAGCGCGACTGAAGCTTTCTTT
.	TRBV27	TRBJ1-5	TRBD1	CASSLGQGSQPQHF	TGTGCCAGCAGTTTGGGACAGGGGAGCCAGCCCCAGCATTTT
.	TRBV4-1	TRBJ2-5	.	CASSQFYTGDFQETQYF	TGCGCCAGCAGCCAGTTCTATACAGGTGACTTCCAAGAGACCCAGTACTTC
.	TRBV7-8	TRBJ2-2	TRBD1	CASSLRGQGDTGELFF	TGTGCCAGCAGCTTAAGGGGACAGGGGGATACCGGGGAGCTGTTTTTT
.	TRBV18	TRBJ1-2	.	CASSPLGLGQTYGYTF	TGTGCCAGCTCACCATTGGGGCTCGGACAGACCTATGGCTACACCTTC
.	TRBV7-2	TRBJ1-6	.	CASSLDGGSPLHF	TGTGCCAGCAGCTTAGACGGCGGTTCACCCCTCCACTTT
.	TRBV14	TRBJ2-7	.	CASSQAGGLPQYF	TGTGCCAGCAGCCAAGCGGGGGGCTTACCGCAGTACTTC